These 21 T cell receptor beta chains were all obtained from the same sample, sequenced in a study of blood T cells in healthy people across ages. A sample-barcoded 5' primer and a J-beta primer mix were used in a second PCR of roughly 7 to 11 cycles. One entry per CDR3 protein, called by TCRdb with MiXCR from the 5' RACE reads. Of approximately 680,000 distinct CDR3 sequences listed, about 34% were seen once; the top ten hold 15%. The sequenced sample consisted of blood. The receptors derive from a woman at least 80 years old in good health.

This clonotype was recorded many times. Just one base apart from a much larger clone, this may be a read error. This rearrangement joins TRBV5-1 to TRBJ2-3; 7 nucleotides line up with TRBD1. Germline V lookup: CDR1 SGHRS, CDR2 YFSETQ. Trimming removed 3 bases from V and 5 bases from J; junction bases left unmatched: 6. The CDR3 extends over 14 amino acids. The CDR3 here is CASSWVAGGDTQYF. Here the CDR3 DNA reads TGCGCCAGCAGCTGGGTGGCAGGGGGAGATACGCAGTATTTT.

V usage is TRBV7-8 and J usage is TRBJ1-2; no firm D call. CDR3 length: 14 residues. V gave up 1 base and J gave up 2 bases, with 8 bases separating them. Germline assignment: CDR1 SGHVS and CDR2 FQNEAQ. The CDR3 protein is CASSLGPSNYGYTF. In DNA, the CDR3 is TGTGCCAGCAGCTTAGGGCCTTCGAACTATGGCTACACCTTC.

This clonotype was counted many times. The rearrangement joins TRBV20-1 to TRBJ2-5, with 8 bases lining up with TRBD2. The V and J ends lost 2 bases and 5 bases, in that order; junction bases with no gene match: 7. Germline V CDR1 and CDR2: DFQATT, SNEGSKA (reference sequence). This CDR3 contains 14 residues. The CDR3 sequence is CSARPGGARETQYF. CDR3 nucleotide sequence: TGCAGTGCTAGACCCGGGGGGGCGAGGGAGACCCAGTACTTC.

The J gene is TRBJ2-1, the V gene TRBV11-2; D is undetermined. From germline, CDR1 is SGHAT and CDR2 FQNNGV. The CDR3 is made up of 16 amino acids. The V end was cut by 0 bases, the J end by 0 bases, with 9 bases between. CDR3 DNA sequence: TGTGCCAGCAGCTTAGAAGACCTCCCCTCCTACAATGAGCAGTTCTTC. It yields the protein CASSLEDLPSYNEQFF.

A word on this clonotype: One base away lies a much larger clone, so this may be a sequencing read error. The rearrangement uses TRBV2 and TRBJ2-5; maybe TRBD2 (6 bases). V lost 7 bases, J lost 11 bases, and 14 bases lay in between. The germline CDR1 and CDR2 sequences are SNHLY and FYNNEI. The CDR3 covers 11 residues. The CDR3, as DNA: TGTGCCAGCACCCTGGGGGGTGAGCAGTACTTC. It translates to CASTLGGEQYF.

At least ten counts were recorded for this clonotype. The chain links TRBV7-8 to TRBJ1-6; 7 nucleotides agree with TRBD1. This CDR3 spans 15 amino acids. V dropped 3 bases and J dropped 3; count of bases not matched to a gene: 2. Per germline, CDR1 SGHVS and CDR2 FQNEAQ. The DNA of the CDR3 is TGTGCCAGCAGCTTGGGACAGCTCTATAATTCACCCCTCCACTTT. Its translation: CASSLGQLYNSPLHF.

This clonotype was observed at least ten times. V usage is TRBV6-5 and J usage is TRBJ2-1; 8 positions agree with TRBD1. Losses at the gene ends were 6 bases for V and 2 bases for J; bases not matched to a gene: 6. CDR1 is MNHEY and CDR2 is SVGAGI in the germline V gene. There are 15 residues in the CDR3. The CDR3 DNA is TGTGCCAGCAGCCCCACAGGGGGAGCCTACAATGAGCAGTTCTTC. Residues: CASSPTGGAYNEQFF.

DNA of the CDR3: TGCAGTGCTAGGACTAGCGGGTACCAAGAGACCCAGTACTTC. Its protein is CSARTSGYQETQYF. This chain connects TRBV20-1 to TRBJ2-5; 10 bases fit TRBD2. The J segment lost 0 bases and the V segment lost 3 bases, leaving 1 base of the junction unmatched. CDR3 length: 14 amino acids. CDR1 DFQATT and CDR2 SNEGSKA come from the germline V gene (reference sequence).

This clonotype was detected ten times or more. The genes are TRBV20-1 and TRBJ1-5; a possible D gene is TRBD1 (5 bases). V shed 6 bases and J shed 2 bases, with 8 bases lying between them. Germline CDR1 and CDR2: DFQATT and SNEGSKA (reference sequence). The CDR3 spans 12 residues. The DNA for the CDR3 is TGCAGTGCCGTCAGGGGCAATCAGCCCCAGCATTTT. Translation: CSAVRGNQPQHF.

This clonotype showed up many times. The chain links TRBV6-5 to TRBJ1-6, with 7 bases aligning to TRBD1. V shed 0 bases and J 8 bases; nucleotides not matched to a gene: 4. CDR1 MNHEY and CDR2 SVGAGI come from the germline V gene. The CDR3 totals 15 residues. This chain's CDR3 is CASSYSWTGDSPLHF. The CDR3 bases are TGTGCCAGCAGTTACTCCTGGACAGGCGATTCACCCCTCCACTTT.

This clonotype showed up just a few times. The chain combines TRBV20-1 with TRBJ1-6; no clear D. The V end lost 6 bases, the J end lost 9 bases, and 15 bases lay between the germline ends. CDR1 and CDR2 (germline): DFQATT, SNEGSKA (reference sequence). This CDR3 region has 13 residues. The CDR3 spells CSAVPGIGSPLHF. Here the CDR3 DNA reads TGCAGTGCCGTGCCGGGGATTGGTTCACCCCTCCACTTT.

This clonotype showed up just a few times. This sequence joins TRBV6-6 and TRBJ1-5; the D is unclear. The CDR3 runs 15 residues. Germline V gene sequence: CDR1 MNHNY, CDR2 SVGAGI (reference sequence). The V gene lost 2 bases and the J gene lost 0 bases, with 8 bases spanning the gap. The CDR3 loop is CASSYGSDSNQPQHF. For the CDR3, the DNA is TGTGCCAGCAGTTACGGCAGCGATAGCAATCAGCCCCAGCATTTT.

This clonotype has a count of ten or more. The chain recombines TRBV12-3 or TRBV12-4 with TRBJ1-6; maybe TRBD1 (5 bases). Trimming shortened V by 7 bases and J by 10 bases, and 17 bases separated the two germline ends. The CDR3 extends over 14 amino acids. The CDR3 bases are TGTGCCAGCACGGCAGGGATAACCCGATCACCCCTCCACTTT. Encoded protein: CASTAGITRSPLHF.

Of note for this clonotype: A read error is possible here, since a much larger clone lies one base away. V and J are TRBV6-6 and TRBJ2-5; D is uncertain. Germline CDR1 reads MNHNY; CDR2 reads SVGAGI (reference sequence). The CDR3 sequence is 13 residues long. Trimming stripped 5 bases from V and 11 bases from J, with 18 bases between. The DNA of the CDR3 is TGTGCCAGCAGTCCTGGATTGTACAATGAGCAGTACTTC. As protein: CASSPGLYNEQYF.

This clonotype was recorded at least ten times. The J gene is TRBJ2-7, the V gene TRBV7-2; D is ambiguous. The CDR3 is 15 amino acids. The V gene's germline CDR1 is SGHTA and CDR2 FQGNSA. Trimming left V 4 bases short and J 5 bases short, with 18 bases between. The chain's CDR3 is CASSSPRRRLHEQYF. The CDR3, as DNA: TGTGCCAGCAGCTCACCCCGCAGAAGGTTACACGAGCAGTACTTC.

The chain couples TRBV12-3 or TRBV12-4 to TRBJ1-5; D might be TRBD1 (6 bases). The CDR3 runs to 13 residues. V lost 6 bases and J 7 bases, leaving 13 bases between the germline ends. CDR3 nucleotide sequence: TGTGCCAGCAGAAGGGGGGGGTTACAGCCCCAGCATTTT. Encoded protein: CASRRGGLQPQHF.

This clonotype was seen ten or more times. The chain links TRBV6-2 or TRBV6-3 to TRBJ1-2; D call uncertain. Germline V gene lookup returns CDR1 MNHEY and CDR2 SVGEGT. V lost 0 bases and J lost 2, with 13 bases in between. There are 16 residues in the CDR3. The CDR3 DNA reads as TGTGCCAGCAGTTACTCGAAGGCAGTAGGAAACTATGGCTACACCTTC. It translates to CASSYSKAVGNYGYTF.

This clonotype was detected ten times or more. The J gene is TRBJ1-2, the V gene TRBV29-1; no clear D gene. Per the germline V gene, CDR1 is SQVTM and CDR2 is ANQGSEA. The CDR3 spans 12 residues. V shed 3 bases and J shed 4 bases, with 9 bases lying between them. This chain's CDR3 is CSVERRIYGYTF. The CDR3 DNA is TGCAGCGTTGAGAGACGGATCTATGGCTACACCTTC.

This clonotype was counted only a few times. The chain has TRBV6-1 and TRBJ1-1; no clear D gene. Germline V gene sequence: CDR1 MNHNS, CDR2 SASEGT. The ends were cut back, 5 bases at V and 5 bases at J, with 18 bases in the middle. The CDR3 has 15 residues. CDR3 nucleotides: TGTGCCAGCAGTCCGACCAGGACTCAGAGGACTGAAGCTTTCTTT. Translation: CASSPTRTQRTEAFF.

This clonotype has ten or more counts. The gene calls are TRBV5-1 and TRBJ2-4; TRBD2 agrees at 12 bases. This CDR3 contains 16 residues. With V trimmed by 3 bases and J by 1 base, 2 bases remained unmatched. From germline, CDR1 is SGHRS and CDR2 YFSETQ. This chain's CDR3 is CASSSGLAGAKNIQYF. CDR3 sequence (DNA): TGCGCCAGCAGCTCTGGACTAGCGGGGGCCAAAAACATTCAGTACTTC.

Turning to this clonotype: A much larger clonotype is one base distant, so this may be a read error. The genes are TRBV12-3 or TRBV12-4 and TRBJ2-5; 7 bases map to TRBD2. With V trimmed by 7 bases and J by 11 bases, 13 bases remained unmatched. This CDR3 is built from 13 residues. The CDR3 sequence: CASTRGVEGEQYF. CDR3 nucleotide sequence: TGTGCCAGCACTCGGGGGGTTGAGGGTGAGCAGTACTTC.